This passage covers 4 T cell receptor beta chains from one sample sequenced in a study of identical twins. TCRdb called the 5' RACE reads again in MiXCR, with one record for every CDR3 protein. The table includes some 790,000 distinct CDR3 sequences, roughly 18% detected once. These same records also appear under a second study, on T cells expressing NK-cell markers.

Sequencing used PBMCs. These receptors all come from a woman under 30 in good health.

CDR3 region: CASSNDSYYNEQFF. DNA for the CDR3: TGTGCCAGCAGTAACGACAGCTACTACAATGAGCAGTTCTTC. This rearrangement joins TRBV6-2 or TRBV6-3 to TRBJ2-1; tentatively, D is TRBD1 (5 bases). This CDR3 has 14 residues. Per germline, CDR1 MNHEY and CDR2 SVGEGT. Trimming cost V 5 bases and J 3 bases, with 11 bases left between them.

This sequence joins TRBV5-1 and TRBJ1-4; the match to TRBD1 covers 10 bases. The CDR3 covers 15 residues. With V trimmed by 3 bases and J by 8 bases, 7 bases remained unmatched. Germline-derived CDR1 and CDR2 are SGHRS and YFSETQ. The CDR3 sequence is CASSSGGQGNEKLFF. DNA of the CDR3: TGCGCCAGCAGCTCCGGGGGACAGGGGAACGAAAAACTGTTTTTT.

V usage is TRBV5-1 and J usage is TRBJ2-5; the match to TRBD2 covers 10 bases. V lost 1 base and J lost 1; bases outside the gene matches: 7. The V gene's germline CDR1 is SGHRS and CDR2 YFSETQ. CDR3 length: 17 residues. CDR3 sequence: CASSLTTSGFTQETQYF. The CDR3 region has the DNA TGCGCCAGCAGCTTGACGACTAGCGGGTTCACCCAAGAGACCCAGTACTTC.

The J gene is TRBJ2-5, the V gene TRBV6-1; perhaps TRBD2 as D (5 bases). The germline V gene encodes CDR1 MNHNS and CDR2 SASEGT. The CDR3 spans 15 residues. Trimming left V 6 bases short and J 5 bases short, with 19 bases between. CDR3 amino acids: CASRPTSPGGETQYF. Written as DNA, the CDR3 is TGTGCCAGCAGACCTACCTCTCCCGGCGGGGAGACCCAGTACTTC.